This note documents a single T cell receptor (beta chain) sequence. No antigen is known for it. After template switching added a universal primer site, the resulting cDNA carried unique molecular identifiers. TCRdb redid the calling of the 5' RACE reads with MiXCR, one entry per CDR3 protein. The profile shows nearly 900,000 distinct CDR3 sequences, about 12% of them singletons. This entry is derived from a study of identical twins. Study-level findings and limits: One should note that invariant MAIT and iNKT cells could partly confound zero-insertion analyses.

V shed 2 bases, J shed 5 bases, and the junction held 5 bases outside the gene matches. CDR1 SGHRS and CDR2 YFSETQ come from the germline V gene. This CDR3 is 15 amino acids long. These records were also assigned to another study, of yellow fever vaccine responses in identical twins.

The sequence was obtained from a woman younger than 35 in good health. The chain has TRBV5-1 and TRBJ2-2, with 8 bases identical to TRBD1. The material sequenced was PBMCs. CDR3 amino acids: CASSLDRGETGELFF. In DNA, the CDR3 is TGCGCCAGCAGCTTAGACAGGGGAGAGACCGGGGAGCTGTTTTTT.